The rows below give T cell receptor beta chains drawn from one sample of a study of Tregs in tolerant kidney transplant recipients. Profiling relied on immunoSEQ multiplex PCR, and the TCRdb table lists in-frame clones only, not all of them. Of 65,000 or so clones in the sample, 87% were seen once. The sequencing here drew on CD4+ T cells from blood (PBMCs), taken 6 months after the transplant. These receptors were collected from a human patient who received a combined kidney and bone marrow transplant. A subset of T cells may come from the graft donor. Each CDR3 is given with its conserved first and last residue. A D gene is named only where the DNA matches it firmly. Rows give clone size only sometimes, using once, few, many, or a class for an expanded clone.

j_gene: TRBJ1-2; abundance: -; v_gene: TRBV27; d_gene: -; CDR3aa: CASQKQGLLGGYTF; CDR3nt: TGTGCCAGCCAAAAGCAGGGGCTTTTGGGAGGCTACACCTTC
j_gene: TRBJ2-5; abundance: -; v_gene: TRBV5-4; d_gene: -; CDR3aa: CASSFGNLQETQYF; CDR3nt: TGTGCCAGCAGCTTCGGGAACTTACAAGAGACCCAGTACTTC
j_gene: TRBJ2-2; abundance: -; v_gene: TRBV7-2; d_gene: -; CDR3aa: CASSLAAGNTGELFF; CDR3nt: TGTGCCAGCAGCTTAGCGGCGGGGAACACCGGGGAGCTGTTTTTT
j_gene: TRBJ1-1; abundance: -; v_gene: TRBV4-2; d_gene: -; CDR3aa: CASSQDERLNTEAFF; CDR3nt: TGTGCCAGCAGCCAAGATGAGAGGTTGAACACTGAAGCTTTCTTT
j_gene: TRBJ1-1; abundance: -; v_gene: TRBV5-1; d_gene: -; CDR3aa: CASSSLQGGDTEAFF; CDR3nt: TGCGCCAGCAGCTCACTTCAGGGAGGAGACACTGAAGCTTTCTTT
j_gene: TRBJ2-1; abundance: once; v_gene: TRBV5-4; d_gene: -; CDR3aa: CASSLNLADYNEQFF; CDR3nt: TGTGCCAGCAGCCTTAACCTAGCTGACTACAATGAGCAGTTCTTC
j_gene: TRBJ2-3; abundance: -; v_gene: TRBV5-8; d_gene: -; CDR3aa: CATHGPGNADTQYF; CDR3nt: TGCGCGACCCACGGACCGGGAAATGCAGATACGCAGTATTTT
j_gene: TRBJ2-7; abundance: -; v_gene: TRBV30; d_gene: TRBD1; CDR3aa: CAWNPDRGLIEQYF; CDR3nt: TGTGCCTGGAACCCTGACAGGGGGCTGATCGAGCAGTACTTC
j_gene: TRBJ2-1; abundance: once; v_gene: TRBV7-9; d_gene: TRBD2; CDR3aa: CASSFSGRADNEQFF; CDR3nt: TGTGCCAGCAGCTTTAGCGGGAGGGCCGACAATGAGCAGTTCTTC
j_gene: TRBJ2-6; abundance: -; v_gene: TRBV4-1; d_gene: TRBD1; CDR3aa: CASSRGTGASGANVLTF; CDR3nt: TGCGCCAGCAGCCGCGGGACAGGGGCCTCTGGGGCCAACGTCCTGACTTTC
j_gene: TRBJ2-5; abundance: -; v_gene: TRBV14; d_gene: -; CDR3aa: CASSRGIQETQYF; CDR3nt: TGTGCCAGCAGCCGGGGCATTCAAGAGACCCAGTACTTC
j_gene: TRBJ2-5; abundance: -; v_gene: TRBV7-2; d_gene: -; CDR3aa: CASSQGPPPGETQYF; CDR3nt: TGTGCCAGCAGCCAAGGGCCCCCGCCGGGGGAGACCCAGTACTTC
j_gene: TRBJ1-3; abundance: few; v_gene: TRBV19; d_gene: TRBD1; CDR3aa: CASSMGQKNTIYF; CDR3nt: TGTGCCAGTAGTATGGGACAGAAAAACACCATATATTTT
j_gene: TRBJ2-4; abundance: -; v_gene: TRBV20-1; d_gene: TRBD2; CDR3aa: CSLSGNIQYF; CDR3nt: TGCAGCCTTAGCGGGAACATTCAGTACTTC
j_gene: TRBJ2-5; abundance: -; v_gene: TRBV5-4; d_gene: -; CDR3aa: CASSRMDREGETQYF; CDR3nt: TGTGCCAGCAGCCGCATGGACAGGGAGGGAGAGACCCAGTACTTC
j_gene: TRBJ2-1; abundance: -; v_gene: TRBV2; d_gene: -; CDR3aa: CASSVNNEQFF; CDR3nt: TGTGCCAGCAGTGTCAATAATGAGCAGTTCTTC
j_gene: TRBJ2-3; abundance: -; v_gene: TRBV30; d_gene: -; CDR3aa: CAWSGHSSTDTQYF; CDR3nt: TGTGCCTGGAGCGGACACTCTAGCACAGATACGCAGTATTTT
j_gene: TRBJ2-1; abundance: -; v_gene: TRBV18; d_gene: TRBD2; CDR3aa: CASSLSPGLAGEEFF; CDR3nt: TGTGCCAGCTCACTTTCGCCGGGACTAGCGGGAGAAGAGTTCTTC
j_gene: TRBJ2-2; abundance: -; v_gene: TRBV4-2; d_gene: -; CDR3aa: CASSPKRGTSNTGELFF; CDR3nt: TGTGCCAGCAGCCCGAAGAGAGGGACTTCCAACACCGGGGAGCTGTTTTTT
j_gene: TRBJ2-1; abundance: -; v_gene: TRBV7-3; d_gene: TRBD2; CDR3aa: CASSLTGGGYNEQFF; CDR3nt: TGTGCCAGCAGCTTAACTGGGGGGGGGTATAATGAGCAGTTCTTC
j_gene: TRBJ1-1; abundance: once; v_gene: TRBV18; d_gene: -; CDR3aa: CASSPPLGAGTEAFF; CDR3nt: TGTGCCAGCTCACCACCACTGGGGGCTGGCACTGAAGCTTTCTTT
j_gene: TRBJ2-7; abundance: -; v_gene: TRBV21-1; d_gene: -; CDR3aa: CASSRPGGRSSYEQYF; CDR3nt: TGTGCCAGCAGCCGGCCGGGGGGAAGATCATCCTACGAGCAGTACTTC
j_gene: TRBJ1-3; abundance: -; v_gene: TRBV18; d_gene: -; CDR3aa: CASSLDSSGNTIYF; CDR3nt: TGTGCCAGCTCACTGGACAGCTCTGGAAACACCATATATTTT
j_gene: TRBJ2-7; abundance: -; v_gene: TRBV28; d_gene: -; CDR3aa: CASRTTSTYEQYF; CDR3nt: TGTGCCAGCAGGACCACTAGCACTTACGAGCAGTACTTC
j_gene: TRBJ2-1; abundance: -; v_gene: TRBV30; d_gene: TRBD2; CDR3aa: CAWSSYFSGGANEQFF; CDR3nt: TGTGCCTGGAGTTCATACTTTAGCGGGGGGGCGAATGAGCAGTTCTTC
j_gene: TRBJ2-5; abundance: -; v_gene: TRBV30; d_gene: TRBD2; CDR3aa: CAWSPWTRLETQYF; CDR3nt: TGTGCCTGGAGTCCCTGGACTAGGTTGGAGACCCAGTACTTC
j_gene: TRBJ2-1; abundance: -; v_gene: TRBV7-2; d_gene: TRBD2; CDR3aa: CASSLVLAGAREQFF; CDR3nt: TGTGCCAGCAGCTTAGTCCTAGCGGGAGCCCGTGAGCAGTTCTTC
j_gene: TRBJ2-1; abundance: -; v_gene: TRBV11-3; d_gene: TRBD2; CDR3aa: CASSLGRTSGDNEQFF; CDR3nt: TGTGCCAGCAGCTTAGGCCGGACTAGCGGGGACAATGAGCAGTTCTTC
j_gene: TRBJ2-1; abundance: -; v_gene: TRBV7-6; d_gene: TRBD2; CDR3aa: CASSLAGGPYNEQFF; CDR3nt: TGTGCCAGCAGCTTAGCGGGAGGGCCGTACAATGAGCAGTTCTTC
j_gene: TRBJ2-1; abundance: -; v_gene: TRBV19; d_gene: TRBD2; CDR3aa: CASSKTSGGTQFF; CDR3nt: TGTGCCAGTAGCAAGACTAGCGGGGGAACTCAGTTCTTC
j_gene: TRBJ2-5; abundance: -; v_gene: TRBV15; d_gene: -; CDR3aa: CATSRGRSSETQYF; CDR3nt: TGTGCCACCAGCAGAGGTCGGAGTAGCGAGACCCAGTACTTC
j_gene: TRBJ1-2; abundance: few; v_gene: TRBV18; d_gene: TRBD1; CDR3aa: CASSPAGQDGYTF; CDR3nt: TGTGCCAGCTCACCAGCGGGACAGGATGGCTACACCTTC
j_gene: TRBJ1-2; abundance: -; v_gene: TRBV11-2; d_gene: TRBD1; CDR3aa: CASSPSGTGVEDGYTF; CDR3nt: TGTGCCAGCAGCCCCTCCGGGACAGGGGTTGAGGATGGCTACACCTTC
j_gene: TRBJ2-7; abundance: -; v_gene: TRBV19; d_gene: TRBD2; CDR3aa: CAAAGRAMGEQYF; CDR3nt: TGTGCTGCGGCCGGGAGGGCCATGGGCGAGCAGTACTTC
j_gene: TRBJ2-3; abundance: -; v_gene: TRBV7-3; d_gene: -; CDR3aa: CASSPRAGSTDTQYF; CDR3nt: TGTGCCAGCAGCCCGAGGGCCGGGAGCACAGATACGCAGTATTTT
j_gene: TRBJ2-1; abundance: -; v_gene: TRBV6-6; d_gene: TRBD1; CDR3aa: CASSPGQGAGEQFF; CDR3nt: TGTGCCAGCAGCCCCGGACAGGGGGCCGGTGAGCAGTTCTTC
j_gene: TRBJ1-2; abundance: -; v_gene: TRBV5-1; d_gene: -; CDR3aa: CASSLGAANYGYTF; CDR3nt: TGCGCCAGCAGCTTGGGGGCAGCTAACTATGGCTACACCTTC
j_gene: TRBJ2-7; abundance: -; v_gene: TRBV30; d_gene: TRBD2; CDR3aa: CAWSVLGGRKYEQYF; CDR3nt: TGTGCCTGGAGTGTCTTAGGCGGGAGAAAATACGAGCAGTACTTC
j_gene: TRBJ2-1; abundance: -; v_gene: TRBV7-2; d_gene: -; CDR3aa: CASSLGTSRQRGSNEQFF; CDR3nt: TGTGCCAGCAGCTTAGGTACGTCGCGCCAACGAGGTTCCAATGAGCAGTTCTTC
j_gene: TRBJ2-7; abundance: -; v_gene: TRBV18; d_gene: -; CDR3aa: CASSRLPIPYYEQYF; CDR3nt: TGTGCCAGCTCGCGCCTTCCCATTCCTTACTACGAGCAGTACTTC
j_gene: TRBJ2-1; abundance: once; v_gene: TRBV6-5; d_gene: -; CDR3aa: CASSYSRVSNNEQFF; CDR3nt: TGTGCCAGCAGTTATTCGAGGGTTTCCAACAATGAGCAGTTCTTC
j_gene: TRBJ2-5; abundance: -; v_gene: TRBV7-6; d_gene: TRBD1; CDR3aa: CASSSFGTGGETQYF; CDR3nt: TGTGCCAGCAGCTCCTTCGGGACAGGCGGGGAGACCCAGTACTTC
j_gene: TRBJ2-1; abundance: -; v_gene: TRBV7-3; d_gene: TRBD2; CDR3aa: CASSLAGGYNEQFF; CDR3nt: TGTGCCAGCAGCTTAGCGGGGGGTTACAATGAGCAGTTCTTC
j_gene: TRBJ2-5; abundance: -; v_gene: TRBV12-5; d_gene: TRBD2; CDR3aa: CASGPGTSGKYF; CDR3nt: TGTGCTAGTGGTCCCGGGACTAGCGGGAAGTACTTC
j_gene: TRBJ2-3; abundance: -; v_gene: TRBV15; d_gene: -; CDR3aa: CATSAPQGTQYF; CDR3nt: TGTGCCACCAGCGCCCCACAGGGTACGCAGTATTTT
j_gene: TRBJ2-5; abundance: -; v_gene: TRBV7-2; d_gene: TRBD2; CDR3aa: CASSLGTSGETQYF; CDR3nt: TGTGCCAGCAGCTTAGGGACTAGCGGGGAGACCCAGTACTTC
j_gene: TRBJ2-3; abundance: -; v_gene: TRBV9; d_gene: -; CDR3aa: CASSVGIGSGTDTQYF; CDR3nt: TGTGCCAGCAGCGTAGGTATAGGGTCGGGGACAGATACGCAGTATTTT
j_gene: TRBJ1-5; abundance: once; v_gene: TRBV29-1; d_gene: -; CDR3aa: CSAQQGPNQPQHF; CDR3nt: TGCAGCGCCCAACAGGGTCCCAATCAGCCCCAGCATTTT
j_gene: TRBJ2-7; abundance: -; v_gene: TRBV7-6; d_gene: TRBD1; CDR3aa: CASSPQGRRGEQYF; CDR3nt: TGTGCCAGCAGCCCACAGGGGCGCCGTGGGGAGCAGTACTTC
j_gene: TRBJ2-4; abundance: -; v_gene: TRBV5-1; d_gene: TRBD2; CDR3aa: CASSLEGSRASGAIAKNIQYF; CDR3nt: TGCGCCAGCAGCTTGGAGGGTTCCCGGGCTAGCGGGGCTATAGCCAAAAACATTCAGTACTTC
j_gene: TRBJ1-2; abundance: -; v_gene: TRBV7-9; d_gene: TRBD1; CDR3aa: CASSLGRGQGGYTF; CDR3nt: TGTGCCAGCAGCTTAGGGCGCGGACAGGGTGGCTACACCTTC
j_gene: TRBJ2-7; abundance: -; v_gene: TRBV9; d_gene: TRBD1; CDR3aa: CASSVGTGGFYEQYF; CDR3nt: TGTGCCAGCAGCGTCGGGACAGGGGGCTTCTACGAGCAGTACTTC
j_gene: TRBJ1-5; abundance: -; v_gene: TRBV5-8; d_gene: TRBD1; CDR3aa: CASSKGQEPSNQPQHF; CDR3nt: TGTGCCAGCAGCAAGGGACAGGAACCTTCCAATCAGCCCCAGCATTTT
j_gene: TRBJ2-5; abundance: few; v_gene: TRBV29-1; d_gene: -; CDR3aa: CSVASTGQSETQYF; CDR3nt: TGCAGCGTTGCTAGTACAGGGCAGTCAGAGACCCAGTACTTC
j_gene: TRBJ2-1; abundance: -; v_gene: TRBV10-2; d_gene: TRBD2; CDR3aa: CASGGLAGGPAYNEQFF; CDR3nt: TGCGCCAGCGGGGGACTAGCGGGGGGGCCCGCCTACAATGAGCAGTTCTTC
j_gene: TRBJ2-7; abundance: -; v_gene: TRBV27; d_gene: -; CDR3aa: CASSLGAGAGYEQYF; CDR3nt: TGTGCCAGCAGTTTAGGCGCGGGGGCGGGCTACGAGCAGTACTTC
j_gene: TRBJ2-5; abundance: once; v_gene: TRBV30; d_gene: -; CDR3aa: CAWSNHRGAAGETQYF; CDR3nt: TGTGCCTGGAGTAACCACCGGGGGGCCGCCGGTGAGACCCAGTACTTC